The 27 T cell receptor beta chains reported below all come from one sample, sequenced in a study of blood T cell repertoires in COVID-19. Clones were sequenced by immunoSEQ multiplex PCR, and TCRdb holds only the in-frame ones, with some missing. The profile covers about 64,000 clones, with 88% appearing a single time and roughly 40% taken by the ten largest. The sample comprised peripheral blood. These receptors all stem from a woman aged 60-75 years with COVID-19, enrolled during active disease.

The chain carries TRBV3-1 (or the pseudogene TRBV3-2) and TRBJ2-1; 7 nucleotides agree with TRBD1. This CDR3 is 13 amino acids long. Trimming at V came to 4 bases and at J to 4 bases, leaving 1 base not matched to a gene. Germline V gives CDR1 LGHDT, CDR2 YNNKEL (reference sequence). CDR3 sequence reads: CASSRGQYNEQFF. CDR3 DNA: TGTGCCAGCAGCCGGGGACAGTACAATGAGCAGTTCTTC.

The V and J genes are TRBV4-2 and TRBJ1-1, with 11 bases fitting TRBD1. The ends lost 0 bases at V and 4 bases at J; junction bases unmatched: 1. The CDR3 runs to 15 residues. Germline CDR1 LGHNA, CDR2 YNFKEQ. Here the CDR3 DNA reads TGTGCCAGCAGCCAAGAAGGGACAGGGGGCACTGAAGCTTTCTTT. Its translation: CASSQEGTGGTEAFF.

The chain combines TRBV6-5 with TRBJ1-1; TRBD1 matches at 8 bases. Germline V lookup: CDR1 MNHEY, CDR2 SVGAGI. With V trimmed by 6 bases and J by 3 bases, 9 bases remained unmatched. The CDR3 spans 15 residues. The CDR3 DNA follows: TGTGCCAGCAGCCACACAGGGGGTAGGGACACTGAAGCTTTCTTT. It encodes CASSHTGGRDTEAFF.

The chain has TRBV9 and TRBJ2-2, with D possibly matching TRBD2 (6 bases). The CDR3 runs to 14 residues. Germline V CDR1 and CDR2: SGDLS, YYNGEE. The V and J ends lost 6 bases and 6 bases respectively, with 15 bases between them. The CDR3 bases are TGTGCCAGCACCGGGATGGGGGGAGCCGGGGAGCTGTTTTTT. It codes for CASTGMGGAGELFF.

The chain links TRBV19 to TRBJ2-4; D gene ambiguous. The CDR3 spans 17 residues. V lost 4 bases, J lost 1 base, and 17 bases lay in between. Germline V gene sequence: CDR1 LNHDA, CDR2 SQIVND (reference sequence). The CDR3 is CASSSLGINTAKNIQYF. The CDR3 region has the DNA TGTGCCAGTAGTAGTCTTGGCATCAATACGGCCAAAAACATTCAGTACTTC.

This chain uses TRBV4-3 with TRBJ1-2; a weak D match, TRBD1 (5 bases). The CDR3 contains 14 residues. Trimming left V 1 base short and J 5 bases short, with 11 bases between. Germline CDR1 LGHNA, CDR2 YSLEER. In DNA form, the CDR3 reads TGCGCCAGCAGCCAAGTTGTGACAGTTTATGGCTACACCTTC. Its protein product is CASSQVVTVYGYTF.

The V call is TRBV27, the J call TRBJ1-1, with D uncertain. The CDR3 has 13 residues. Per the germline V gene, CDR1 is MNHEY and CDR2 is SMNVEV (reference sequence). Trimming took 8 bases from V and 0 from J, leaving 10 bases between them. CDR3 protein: CASHENLNTEAFF. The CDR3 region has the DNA TGTGCCAGCCATGAGAACTTGAACACTGAAGCTTTCTTT.

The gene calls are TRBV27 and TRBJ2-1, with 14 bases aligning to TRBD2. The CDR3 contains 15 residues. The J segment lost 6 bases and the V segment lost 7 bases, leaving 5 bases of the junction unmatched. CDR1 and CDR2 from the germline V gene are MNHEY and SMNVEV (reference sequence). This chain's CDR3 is CASTFGTSGSNEQFF. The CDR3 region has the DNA TGTGCCAGCACCTTCGGGACTAGCGGGAGCAATGAGCAGTTCTTC.

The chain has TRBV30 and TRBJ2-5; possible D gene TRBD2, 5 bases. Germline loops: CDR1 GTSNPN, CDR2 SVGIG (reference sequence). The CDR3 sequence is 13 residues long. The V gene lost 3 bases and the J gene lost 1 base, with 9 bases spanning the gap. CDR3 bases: TGTGCCTGGAGGCGGGCCCCCCAAGAGACCCAGTACTTC. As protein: CAWRRAPQETQYF.

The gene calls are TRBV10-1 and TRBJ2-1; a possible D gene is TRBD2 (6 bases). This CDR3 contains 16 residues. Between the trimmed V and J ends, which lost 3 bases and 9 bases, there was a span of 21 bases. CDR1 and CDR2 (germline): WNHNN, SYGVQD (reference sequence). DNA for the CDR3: TGCGCCAGCAGTGACCTTGGGCAGGAGGGTGTGAGTGAGCAGTTCTTC. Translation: CASSDLGQEGVSEQFF.

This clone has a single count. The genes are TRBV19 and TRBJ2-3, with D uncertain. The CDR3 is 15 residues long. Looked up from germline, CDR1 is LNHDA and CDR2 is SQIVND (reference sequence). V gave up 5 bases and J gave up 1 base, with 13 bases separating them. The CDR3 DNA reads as TGTGCCAGTAGTGCTGACAAACAACGCACAGATACGCAGTATTTT. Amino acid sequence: CASSADKQRTDTQYF.

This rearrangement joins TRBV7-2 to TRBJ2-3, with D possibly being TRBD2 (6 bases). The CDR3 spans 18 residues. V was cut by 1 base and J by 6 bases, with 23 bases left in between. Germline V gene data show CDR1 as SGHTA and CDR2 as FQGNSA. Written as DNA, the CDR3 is TGTGCCAGCAGCTTAGTCCATTGGACTATCCGGAGGAGCGATACGCAGTATTTT. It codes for CASSLVHWTIRRSDTQYF.

The CDR3 coding sequence is TGTGCCAGCAGCCAAGAAGAGGGTAATTCACCCCTCCACTTT. Amino acid sequence: CASSQEEGNSPLHF. The J gene is TRBJ1-6, the V gene TRBV4-2; no firm D call. This CDR3 is built from 14 residues. Trimming pared 0 bases from V and 6 bases from J, leaving 6 bases between. Germline loops: CDR1 LGHNA, CDR2 YNFKEQ.

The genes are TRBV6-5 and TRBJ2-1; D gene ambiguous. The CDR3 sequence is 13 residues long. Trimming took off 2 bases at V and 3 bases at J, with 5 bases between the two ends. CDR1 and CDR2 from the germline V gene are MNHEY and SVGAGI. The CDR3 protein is CASSYTFYNEQFF. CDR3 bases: TGTGCCAGCAGTTACACTTTCTACAATGAGCAGTTCTTC.

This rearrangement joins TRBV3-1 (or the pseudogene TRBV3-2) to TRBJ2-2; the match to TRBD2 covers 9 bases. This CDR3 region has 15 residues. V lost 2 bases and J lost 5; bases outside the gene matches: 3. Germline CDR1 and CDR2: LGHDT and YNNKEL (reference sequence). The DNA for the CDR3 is TGTGCCAGCAGCCAACGGCTAGCGGGGACCGGGGAGCTGTTTTTT. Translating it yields CASSQRLAGTGELFF.

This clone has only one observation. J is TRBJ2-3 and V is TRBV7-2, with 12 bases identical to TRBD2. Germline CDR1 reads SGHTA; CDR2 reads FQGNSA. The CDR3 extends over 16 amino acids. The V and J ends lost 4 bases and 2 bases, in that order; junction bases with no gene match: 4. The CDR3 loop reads CASSYGTSGYTDTQYF. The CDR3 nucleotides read TGTGCCAGCAGCTACGGGACTAGCGGGTACACAGATACGCAGTATTTT.

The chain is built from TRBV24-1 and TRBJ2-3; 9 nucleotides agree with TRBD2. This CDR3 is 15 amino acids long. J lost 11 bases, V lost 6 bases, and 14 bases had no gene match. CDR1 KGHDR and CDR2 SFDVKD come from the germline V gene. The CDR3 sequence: CATSNEAGGRRGQYF. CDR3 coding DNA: TGTGCCACCAGTAATGAGGCGGGAGGGCGGAGAGGGCAGTATTTT.

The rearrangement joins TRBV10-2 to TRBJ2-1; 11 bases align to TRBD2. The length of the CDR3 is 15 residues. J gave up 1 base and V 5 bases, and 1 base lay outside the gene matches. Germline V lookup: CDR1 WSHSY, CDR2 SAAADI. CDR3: CASSIAGGSYNEQFF. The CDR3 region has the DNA TGCGCCAGCAGTATAGCGGGAGGGTCCTACAATGAGCAGTTCTTC.

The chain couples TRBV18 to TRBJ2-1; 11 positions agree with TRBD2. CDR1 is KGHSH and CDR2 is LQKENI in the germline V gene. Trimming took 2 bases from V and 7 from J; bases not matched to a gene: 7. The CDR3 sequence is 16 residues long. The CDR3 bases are TGTGCCAGCTCACCAGCTCTAGCGGGAGGAGAGAATGAGCAGTTCTTC. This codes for CASSPALAGGENEQFF.

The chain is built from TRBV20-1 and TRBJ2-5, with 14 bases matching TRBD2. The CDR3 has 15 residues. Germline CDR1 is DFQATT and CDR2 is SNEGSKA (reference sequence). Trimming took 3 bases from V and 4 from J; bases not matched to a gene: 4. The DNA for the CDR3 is TGCAGTGCTAGTCTTGGACTAGCGGGAGGAGAGACCCAGTACTTC. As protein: CSASLGLAGGETQYF.

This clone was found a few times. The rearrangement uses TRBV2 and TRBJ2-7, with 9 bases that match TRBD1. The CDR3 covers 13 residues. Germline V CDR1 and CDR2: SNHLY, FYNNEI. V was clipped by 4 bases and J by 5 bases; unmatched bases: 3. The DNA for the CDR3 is TGTGCCAGCAGTGGACAGGGGGGGGACGAGCAGTACTTC. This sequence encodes CASSGQGGDEQYF.

The CDR3 loop reads CASRPARIYSEAFF. In DNA form, the CDR3 reads TGTGCCAGCAGACCCGCCCGAATATACAGTGAAGCTTTCTTT. The chain combines TRBV27 with TRBJ1-1, with D unclear. This CDR3 is 14 amino acids long. Germline CDR1 is MNHEY and CDR2 is SMNVEV (reference sequence). Trimming removed 6 bases from V and 7 bases from J, with 18 bases in between.

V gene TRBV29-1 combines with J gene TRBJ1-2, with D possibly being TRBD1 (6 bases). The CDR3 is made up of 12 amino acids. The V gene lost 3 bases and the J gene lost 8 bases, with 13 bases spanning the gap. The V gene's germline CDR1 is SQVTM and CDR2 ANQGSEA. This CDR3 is CSVDRGFSGYTF. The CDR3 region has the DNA TGCAGCGTTGACAGGGGATTCAGCGGCTACACCTTC.

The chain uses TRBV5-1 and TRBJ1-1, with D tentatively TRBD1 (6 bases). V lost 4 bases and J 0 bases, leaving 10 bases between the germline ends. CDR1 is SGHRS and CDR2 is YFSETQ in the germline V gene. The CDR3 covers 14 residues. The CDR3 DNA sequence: TGCGCCAGCAGCCGGAACAGGGTGAACACTGAAGCTTTCTTT. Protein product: CASSRNRVNTEAFF. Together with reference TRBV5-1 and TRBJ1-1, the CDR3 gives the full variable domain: KAGVTQTPRYLIKTRGQQVTLSCSPISGHRSVSWYQQTPGQGLQFLFEYFSETQRNKGNFPGRFSGRQFSNSRSEMNVSTLELGDSALYLCASSRNRVNTEAFFGQGTRLTVV.

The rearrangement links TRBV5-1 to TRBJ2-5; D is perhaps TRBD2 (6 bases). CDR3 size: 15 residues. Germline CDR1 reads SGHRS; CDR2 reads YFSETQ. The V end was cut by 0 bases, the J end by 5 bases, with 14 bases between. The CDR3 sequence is CASSLEQGGRETQYF. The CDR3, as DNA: TGCGCCAGCAGCTTGGAGCAGGGAGGTCGGGAGACCCAGTACTTC.

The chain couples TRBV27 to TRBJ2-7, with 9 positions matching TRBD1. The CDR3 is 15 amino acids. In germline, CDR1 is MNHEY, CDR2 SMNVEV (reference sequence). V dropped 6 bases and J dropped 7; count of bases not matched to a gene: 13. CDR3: CASRTTGGPVREQYF. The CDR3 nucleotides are TGTGCCAGCAGGACTACAGGGGGCCCCGTCCGGGAGCAGTACTTC.

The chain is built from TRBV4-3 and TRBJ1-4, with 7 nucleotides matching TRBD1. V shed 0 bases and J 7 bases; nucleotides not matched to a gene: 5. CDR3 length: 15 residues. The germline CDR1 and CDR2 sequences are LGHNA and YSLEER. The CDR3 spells CASSQDSTGSEKLFF. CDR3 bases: TGCGCCAGCAGCCAAGACTCGACAGGGTCTGAAAAACTGTTTTTT.